A single sample is the source of the 5 T cell receptor beta chains below, sequenced in a study of T-cell memory formation after mild COVID-19. TCRdb re-called the 5' RACE reads through MiXCR, storing one row per CDR3 protein. The repertoire includes roughly 89,000 distinct CDR3 sequences, over 12% of them detected once, and roughly two fifths sits in the top ten. Sequences were obtained from PBMCs or a T cell subset sorted from them (not recorded which). Receptor source: a man aged 18 to 29 who had mild COVID-19 (a few samples of this study predate the infection). Cell type and time point are not known.

This clonotype was recorded many times. The CDR3 DNA follows: TGTGCCACCAGCACAAACAGGGAAACCCAGTACTTC. This codes for CATSTNRETQYF. The chain has TRBV15 and TRBJ2-5, with D possibly being TRBD1 (6 bases). The germline gives CDR1 LNHNV, CDR2 YYDKDF (reference sequence). The CDR3 is 12 residues long. The V gene lost 4 bases and the J gene lost 8 bases, with 11 bases spanning the gap.

There are a few counts of this clonotype. The chain carries TRBV6-6 and TRBJ2-5, with 10 positions matching TRBD1. Unmatched junction bases numbered 4, after V lost 2 bases and J lost 4 bases. Germline CDR1 is MNHNY and CDR2 is SVGAGI (reference sequence). This CDR3 contains 15 residues. The DNA of the CDR3 is TGTGCCAGCAGTTACCCCCGACAGGGGGCAGAGACCCAGTACTTC. This sequence encodes CASSYPRQGAETQYF.

V usage is TRBV12-3 or TRBV12-4 and J usage is TRBJ2-7; 8 bases align to TRBD1. V lost 5 bases, J lost 9 bases, and 3 bases stayed unmatched. This CDR3 is built from 11 residues. CDR3 bases: TGTGCCAGCAGTAACGGACAGGGGCAGTACGTC. Its protein product is CASSNGQGQYV.

This chain uses TRBV3-1 with TRBJ2-1; 10 positions match TRBD1. V shed 4 bases and J 8 bases; nucleotides not matched to a gene: 5. Germline CDR1 and CDR2: LGHDT and YNNKEL (reference sequence). The CDR3 sequence is 14 residues long. As DNA, the CDR3 is TGTGCCAGCAGCCCAGACAGGGGGCTATATGAGCAGTTCTTC. Translation gives CASSPDRGLYEQFF.

Comments on this clonotype: The junction departs from the called germline gene at one end, perhaps through a read error. The chain joins TRBV6-2 or TRBV6-3 to TRBJ2-7; tentative D call: TRBD1 (5 bases). The CDR3 length is 14 residues. Germline loops: CDR1 MNHEY, CDR2 SVGEGT. CDR3 DNA: TGTTCCAGCAGGGCAGGGTCGTTCTTCTACGAGCAGTACTTC. This gives the protein CSSRAGSFFYEQYF.